Sequencing of this T cell receptor beta chain was carried out in a study of T-cell memory formation after mild COVID-19. Regarding the study as a whole: Contracting CD4+ clones lay largely in CM and EM, with CD8+ ones residing in EMRA.

This clonotype has ten or more counts. Its specificity is unknown. Via MiXCR, TCRdb re-called the 5' RACE reads, giving one row per CDR3 protein. In the table there are roughly 400,000 distinct CDR3 sequences, roughly 17% of which are singletons. The material sequenced was PBMCs or a T cell subset sorted from them (not recorded which). The sequence came from a man younger than 35 who had mild COVID-19 (a few samples of this study predate the infection). Cell type and time point are not known.

CDR3 in DNA: TGCGCCAGCAGCTTGGGGACAAAAACATCCTCTGGAAACACCATATATTTT. It translates to CASSLGTKTSSGNTIYF. The rearrangement joins TRBV5-1 to TRBJ1-3, with TRBD1 as a possible D gene (5 bases). Germline V gene sequence: CDR1 SGHRS, CDR2 YFSETQ. V was cut by 0 bases and J by 0 bases, with 13 bases left in between. The CDR3 consists of 17 residues.